A selection of T cell receptor beta chains follows, all from one sample in a study of early stage breast cancer tumors. Data came from immunoSEQ multiplex PCR; TCRdb stores just in-frame clones and leaves some out. Of 65,000 to 75,000 clones in the sample, less than 90% were seen once. Sequencing input: blood. The receptor set was obtained from a person aged 40 to 49 with breast cancer. Each CDR3 is given with its conserved first and last residue. The order of the fields is D gene, CDR3 length, J gene, clone size, V gene, CDR3 DNA, CDR3 protein. A D gene is named only where the DNA matches it firmly. Not every row has a clone size; where given, it reads once, few, many or a size class.

d_gene: NA; len: 13; j_gene: TRBJ2-7; abundance: few; v_gene: TRBV19; CDR3nt: TGTGCCAGTAGTATATTGTTTCTAGGCGAGCAGTACTTC; CDR3aa: CASSILFLGEQYF
d_gene: NA; len: 13; j_gene: TRBJ1-1; abundance: NA; v_gene: TRBV18; CDR3nt: TGTGCCAGCTCACCGACGACTGGGACTGAAGCTTTCTTT; CDR3aa: CASSPTTGTEAFF
d_gene: NA; len: 15; j_gene: TRBJ1-1; abundance: NA; v_gene: TRBV5-5; CDR3nt: TGTGCCAGCAGCCCTAAGGGGGTGATGAACACTGAAGCTTTCTTT; CDR3aa: CASSPKGVMNTEAFF
d_gene: TRBD2; len: 15; j_gene: TRBJ2-2; abundance: NA; v_gene: TRBV13; CDR3nt: TGTGCCAGCAGCCTGAGCGGGAGGAGCACCGGGGAGCTGTTTTTT; CDR3aa: CASSLSGRSTGELFF
d_gene: TRBD1; len: 17; j_gene: TRBJ2-1; abundance: once; v_gene: TRBV7-3; CDR3nt: TGTGCCAGCAGCGTATATGGACAGGGAGAGTCCTACAATGAGCAGTTCTTC; CDR3aa: CASSVYGQGESYNEQFF
d_gene: NA; len: 15; j_gene: TRBJ1-1; abundance: few; v_gene: TRBV27; CDR3nt: TGTGCCAGCGCCGACCTCAGGGGATTGAACACTGAAGCTTTCTTT; CDR3aa: CASADLRGLNTEAFF
d_gene: NA; len: 17; j_gene: TRBJ2-6; abundance: NA; v_gene: TRBV11-2; CDR3nt: TGTGCCAGCAGCTCTATTACCCGTCGAGTTGGGGCCAACGTCCTGACTTTC; CDR3aa: CASSSITRRVGANVLTF
d_gene: NA; len: 13; j_gene: TRBJ1-1; abundance: NA; v_gene: TRBV18; CDR3nt: TGTGCCAGCTCGGGACGTTTGAACACTGAAGCTTTCTTT; CDR3aa: CASSGRLNTEAFF
d_gene: NA; len: 13; j_gene: TRBJ1-1; abundance: NA; v_gene: TRBV6-4; CDR3nt: TGTGCCAGCAGTGACTCGGACAACACTGAAGCTTTCTTT; CDR3aa: CASSDSDNTEAFF
d_gene: TRBD1; len: 13; j_gene: TRBJ1-2; abundance: once; v_gene: TRBV27; CDR3nt: TGTGCCAGCAGTGCCGGGACAGGGCTCGGCTACACCTTC; CDR3aa: CASSAGTGLGYTF
d_gene: NA; len: 15; j_gene: TRBJ2-7; abundance: once; v_gene: TRBV28; CDR3nt: TGTGCCAGCAGCCTTGCCGGAACGAGCTCCTACGAGCAGTACTTC; CDR3aa: CASSLAGTSSYEQYF
d_gene: NA; len: 15; j_gene: TRBJ1-5; abundance: few; v_gene: TRBV28; CDR3nt: TGTGCCAGCAGTTCCCCGGGACTCCCTGGCCAGCCCCAGCATTTT; CDR3aa: CASSSPGLPGQPQHF
d_gene: TRBD2; len: 15; j_gene: TRBJ2-7; abundance: once; v_gene: TRBV7-3; CDR3nt: TGTGCCAGCAGCTTAGCGGGAGGTTCCACCTACGAGCAGTACTTC; CDR3aa: CASSLAGGSTYEQYF
d_gene: TRBD1; len: 15; j_gene: TRBJ2-6; abundance: few; v_gene: TRBV9; CDR3nt: TGTGCCAGCAGCGAGACAGGGGCCGGGGCCAACGTCCTGACTTTC; CDR3aa: CASSETGAGANVLTF
d_gene: TRBD1; len: 15; j_gene: TRBJ2-1; abundance: NA; v_gene: TRBV27; CDR3nt: TGTGCCAGCAGTGGGGACAGGGTCTCCTACAATGAGCAGTTCTTC; CDR3aa: CASSGDRVSYNEQFF
d_gene: TRBD1; len: 16; j_gene: TRBJ2-2; abundance: NA; v_gene: TRBV4-2; CDR3nt: TGTGCCAGCAGCCAAGAAACAGGGGCAAACACCGGGGAGCTGTTTTTT; CDR3aa: CASSQETGANTGELFF
d_gene: NA; len: 14; j_gene: TRBJ1-5; abundance: NA; v_gene: TRBV12-5; CDR3nt: TGTGCTAGTGGTTCAGGGGCAGGGAATCAGCCCCAGCATTTT; CDR3aa: CASGSGAGNQPQHF
d_gene: NA; len: 13; j_gene: TRBJ2-1; abundance: NA; v_gene: TRBV28; CDR3nt: TGTGCCAGCAGTTTAAGCATAAGCAATGAGCAGTTCTTC; CDR3aa: CASSLSISNEQFF
d_gene: NA; len: 14; j_gene: TRBJ2-7; abundance: NA; v_gene: TRBV28; CDR3nt: TGTGCCAGCAGTTACGGGAGCAGGAACTACGAGCAGTACTTC; CDR3aa: CASSYGSRNYEQYF
d_gene: TRBD1; len: 14; j_gene: TRBJ1-1; abundance: NA; v_gene: TRBV9; CDR3nt: TGTGCCAGCAGCGCAGGACAGGTCCACACTGAAGCTTTCTTT; CDR3aa: CASSAGQVHTEAFF
d_gene: TRBD1; len: 19; j_gene: TRBJ1-4; abundance: NA; v_gene: TRBV7-8; CDR3nt: TGTGCCAGCAGCTTAGGAGGGACAGGGGGAGAGTCAACTAATGAAAAACTGTTTTTT; CDR3aa: CASSLGGTGGESTNEKLFF
d_gene: NA; len: 14; j_gene: TRBJ2-7; abundance: NA; v_gene: TRBV7-2; CDR3nt: TGTGCCAGCAGCCCCCGGACGAGCTCCTACGAGCAGTACTTC; CDR3aa: CASSPRTSSYEQYF
d_gene: NA; len: 14; j_gene: TRBJ1-1; abundance: few; v_gene: TRBV18; CDR3nt: TGTGCCAGCTCACCGGGACACCAGAGGACTGAAGCTTTCTTT; CDR3aa: CASSPGHQRTEAFF
d_gene: NA; len: 14; j_gene: TRBJ2-3; abundance: once; v_gene: TRBV7-9; CDR3nt: TGTGCCAGCAGCTTAGGGGGCCCCCAAGATACGCAGTATTTT; CDR3aa: CASSLGGPQDTQYF
d_gene: NA; len: 11; j_gene: TRBJ2-1; abundance: NA; v_gene: TRBV27; CDR3nt: TGTGCCAGCAGGGGAGGCAATGAGCAGTTCTTC; CDR3aa: CASRGGNEQFF
d_gene: NA; len: 15; j_gene: TRBJ2-7; abundance: NA; v_gene: TRBV5-1; CDR3nt: TGCGCCAGCAGCTACTTGGTTGATAGCTCCTACGAGCAGTACTTC; CDR3aa: CASSYLVDSSYEQYF
d_gene: NA; len: 11; j_gene: TRBJ2-7; abundance: few; v_gene: TRBV7-8; CDR3nt: TGTGCCAGCAGAGACAGAAACGAGCAGTACTTC; CDR3aa: CASRDRNEQYF
d_gene: NA; len: 15; j_gene: TRBJ1-5; abundance: once; v_gene: TRBV28; CDR3nt: TGTGCCAGCACTCGGGACACGGTACTCAATCAGCCCCAGCATTTT; CDR3aa: CASTRDTVLNQPQHF
d_gene: NA; len: 11; j_gene: TRBJ1-1; abundance: NA; v_gene: TRBV20-1; CDR3nt: TGCAGTGCTAGTACGAACACTGAAGCTTTCTTT; CDR3aa: CSASTNTEAFF
d_gene: TRBD2; len: 17; j_gene: TRBJ2-5; abundance: NA; v_gene: TRBV7-9; CDR3nt: TGTGCCAGCAGCTCGTACGGGACTAGCGGGGGACAAGAGACCCAGTACTTC; CDR3aa: CASSSYGTSGGQETQYF
d_gene: NA; len: 11; j_gene: TRBJ1-4; abundance: NA; v_gene: TRBV6-5; CDR3nt: TGTGCCAGCGGTTTGGATGAAAAACTGTTTTTT; CDR3aa: CASGLDEKLFF
d_gene: TRBD2; len: 16; j_gene: TRBJ2-2; abundance: NA; v_gene: TRBV28; CDR3nt: TGTGCCAGCAGTTTATCGGCTAGCGGGAACACCGGGGAGCTGTTTTTT; CDR3aa: CASSLSASGNTGELFF
d_gene: NA; len: 14; j_gene: TRBJ2-7; abundance: NA; v_gene: TRBV27; CDR3nt: TGTGCCAGCACCCTCGGGCGCGCCTCCTACGAGCAGTACTTC; CDR3aa: CASTLGRASYEQYF
d_gene: NA; len: 15; j_gene: TRBJ2-3; abundance: NA; v_gene: TRBV6-1; CDR3nt: TGTGCCAGCAGTGAAGGGACCCGGGGTAGGGGTACGCAGTATTTT; CDR3aa: CASSEGTRGRGTQYF
d_gene: NA; len: 15; j_gene: TRBJ2-2; abundance: NA; v_gene: TRBV6-5; CDR3nt: TGTGCCAGCACCGTAGACGGATTCAACACCGGGGAGCTGTTTTTT; CDR3aa: CASTVDGFNTGELFF
d_gene: TRBD1; len: 15; j_gene: TRBJ2-7; abundance: NA; v_gene: TRBV6-5; CDR3nt: TGTGCCAGCAGTTCCCCGGGACAGGGTTTCCACGAGCAGTACTTC; CDR3aa: CASSSPGQGFHEQYF
d_gene: NA; len: 11; j_gene: TRBJ1-4; abundance: NA; v_gene: TRBV20-1; CDR3nt: TGCAGTGCCTTGCAAGCAAAAAAACTGTTTTTT; CDR3aa: CSALQAKKLFF
d_gene: TRBD2; len: 16; j_gene: TRBJ2-3; abundance: NA; v_gene: TRBV5-1; CDR3nt: TGCGCCAGCAGCCGCGTGACTAGCGGGAGAACAGATACGCAGTATTTT; CDR3aa: CASSRVTSGRTDTQYF
d_gene: NA; len: 12; j_gene: TRBJ2-3; abundance: NA; v_gene: TRBV6-6; CDR3nt: TGTGCCAGCAGTTTGAGCGCGGATACGCAGTATTTT; CDR3aa: CASSLSADTQYF
d_gene: TRBD2; len: 15; j_gene: TRBJ2-1; abundance: NA; v_gene: TRBV10-2; CDR3nt: TGCGCCAGCAGATCCACTAGCGGGAGGTACAATGAGCAGTTCTTC; CDR3aa: CASRSTSGRYNEQFF
d_gene: NA; len: 13; j_gene: TRBJ2-2; abundance: NA; v_gene: TRBV6-4; CDR3nt: TGTGCCAGCAGTGACTCGAGCACCGGGGAGCTGTTTTTT; CDR3aa: CASSDSSTGELFF
d_gene: NA; len: 15; j_gene: TRBJ2-3; abundance: NA; v_gene: TRBV9; CDR3nt: TGTGCCAGCAGCCCGGGGCCCCCAAGCACAGATACGCAGTATTTT; CDR3aa: CASSPGPPSTDTQYF
d_gene: NA; len: 16; j_gene: TRBJ1-4; abundance: NA; v_gene: TRBV5-1; CDR3nt: TGCGCCAGCAGTTTGGGAAGGGGAACAACTAATGAAAAACTGTTTTTT; CDR3aa: CASSLGRGTTNEKLFF
d_gene: NA; len: 13; j_gene: TRBJ1-1; abundance: NA; v_gene: TRBV7-6; CDR3nt: TGTGCCAGCAGCTTACAGGAAAACACTGAAGCTTTCTTT; CDR3aa: CASSLQENTEAFF
d_gene: TRBD1; len: 15; j_gene: TRBJ2-5; abundance: NA; v_gene: TRBV7-9; CDR3nt: TGTGCCAGCAGCTTAGTAACAGGGGGCCAGGAGACCCAGTACTTC; CDR3aa: CASSLVTGGQETQYF